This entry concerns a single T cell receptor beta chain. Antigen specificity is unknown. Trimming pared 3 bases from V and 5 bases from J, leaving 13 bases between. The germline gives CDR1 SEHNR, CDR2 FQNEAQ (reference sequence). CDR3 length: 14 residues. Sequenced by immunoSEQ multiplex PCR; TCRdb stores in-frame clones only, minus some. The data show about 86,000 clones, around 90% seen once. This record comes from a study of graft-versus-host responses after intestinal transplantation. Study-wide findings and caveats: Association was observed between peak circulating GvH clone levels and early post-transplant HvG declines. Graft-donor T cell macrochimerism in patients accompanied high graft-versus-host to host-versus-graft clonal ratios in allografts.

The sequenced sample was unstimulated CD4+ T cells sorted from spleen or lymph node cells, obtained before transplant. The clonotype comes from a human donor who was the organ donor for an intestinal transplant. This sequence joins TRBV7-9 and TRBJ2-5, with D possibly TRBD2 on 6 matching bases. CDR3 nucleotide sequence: TGTGCCAGCAGCTTCGGCGGGATGGGTGAGACCCAGTACTTC. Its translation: CASSFGGMGETQYF.